This TCR beta chain was observed in a study of T-cell memory formation after mild COVID-19. Study-level results: Several responding clones turned up in pre-infection memory, indicating that cross-reactive memory may have taken part.

CDR1 is DFQATT and CDR2 is SNEGSKA in the germline V gene (reference sequence). The germline V and J ends were trimmed by 3 bases and 3 bases, with 26 bases remaining between them. The CDR3 has 18 amino acids. TCRdb redid the calling of the 5' RACE reads with MiXCR, one entry per CDR3 protein. The data show 580,000 or so distinct CDR3 sequences, approximately 15% seen once. This clonotype was seen only a few times. What it recognizes is unknown. Material: PBMCs or a T cell subset sorted from them (not recorded which). This chain uses TRBV20-1 with TRBJ1-2; TRBD1 is a possible D gene (6 bases). The receptor comes from an adult woman who had mild COVID-19 (a few samples of this study predate the infection). Cell type and time point are not known. CDR3 sequence: CSASRSGQGQLKHYGYTF. CDR3 sequence (DNA): TGCAGTGCTAGTAGGTCCGGCCAGGGGCAACTTAAACACTATGGCTACACCTTC.